These 19 T cell receptor beta chains were sequenced from one sample in a study of regulatory T cells in long-lasting Graves disease. Combining iRepertoire HTBI primers with Arm-PCR of CDR3 regions, the authors built TCR beta libraries. MiXCR, run by TCRdb on the multiplex PCR reads, gives a single entry per CDR3 protein. The sample lists approximately 350,000 distinct CDR3 sequences, roughly 12% occurring once. Time point of the sample: newly diagnosed GD, antithyroid drugs for less than 3 months. Isolated PBMC RNA provided the starting material for the TCR library. The sample was also linked to a second study, of T cells in Graves' hyperthyroidism and ophthalmopathy.

The sequences come from peripheral blood mononuclear cells (PBMCs), collected at new diagnosis, from a patient treated with antithyroid drugs. These receptors all stem from a woman aged 18-35 years with Graves disease.

This clonotype has a count of ten or more. The J gene is TRBJ1-2, the V gene TRBV20-1; weak D call: TRBD1 (6 bases). V was cut by 5 bases and J by 4 bases, with 20 bases left in between. Germline-derived CDR1 and CDR2 are DFQATT and SNEGSKA (reference sequence). There are 15 residues in the CDR3. In DNA, the CDR3 is TGCAGTGCTCATATCCCGGACAGCCCTATCTATGGCTACACCTTC. Protein product: CSAHIPDSPIYGYTF.

This clonotype was found many times. This chain connects TRBV2 to TRBJ1-4; 9 bases match TRBD1. Unmatched junction bases numbered 10, after V lost 6 bases and J lost 8 bases. Germline CDR1 and CDR2: SNHLY and FYNNEI. CDR3 length: 15 residues. CDR3 DNA sequence: TGTGCCAGCAGGGAAACAGGGGGCTCAGGAGAAAAACTGTTTTTT. This gives the protein CASRETGGSGEKLFF.

This clonotype came up many times. The chain employs TRBV12-3 or TRBV12-4 and TRBJ2-6; D might be TRBD1 (6 bases). Trimming left V 4 bases short and J 1 base short, with 32 bases between. The length of the CDR3 is 23 residues. CDR3 loop: CASSWSRWTVSLPEGSGANVLTF. The CDR3 DNA follows: TGTGCCAGCAGTTGGAGCCGATGGACAGTATCGTTGCCTGAGGGTTCTGGGGCCAACGTCCTGACTTTC.

This clonotype has ten or more counts. This chain links TRBV7-2 with TRBJ2-1; 7 bases are shared with TRBD1. Germline loops: CDR1 SGHTA, CDR2 FQGNSA. After removal of 5 bases from V and 4 bases from J, the junction contained 8 bases not matched to a gene. CDR3 size: 15 residues. In nucleotides, the CDR3 is TGTGCCAGCAGCCTTGAAGACAGGGAATACAATGAGCAGTTCTTC. It is translated as CASSLEDREYNEQFF.

This clonotype was counted many times. The chain has TRBV3-1 and TRBJ1-5; 10 bases map to TRBD1. The CDR3 has 15 amino acids. V was pared by 4 bases and J by 3 bases, with 3 bases of the junction left unmatched. Germline V CDR1 and CDR2: LGHDT, YNNKEL (reference sequence). Here the CDR3 DNA reads TGTGCCAGCAGCCCCGGGACAGGGGTCAATCAGCCCCAGCATTTT. Translated, it gives CASSPGTGVNQPQHF.

This clonotype showed up many times. This chain joins TRBV6-5 and TRBJ2-2, with 14 positions matching TRBD2. The germline CDR1 and CDR2 sequences are MNHEY and SVGAGI. Trimming cost V 3 bases and J 7 bases; bases outside gene matches: 19. This CDR3 region has 21 residues. The CDR3 DNA follows: TGTGCCAGCAGTTATCTCCCGGCAGACTCGGGGACTAGCGGGAGTCTCGGGGAGCTGTTTTTT. Its translation: CASSYLPADSGTSGSLGELFF.

This clonotype has at least ten counts. The chain recombines TRBV2 with TRBJ1-5; D is unclear. The CDR3 runs 15 residues. V lost 4 bases to trimming and J lost 0 bases, with 10 bases between them. Germline V gene sequence: CDR1 SNHLY, CDR2 FYNNEI. The CDR3 DNA sequence: TGTGCCAGCAGTGCAGTACAGTTTAGCAATCAGCCCCAGCATTTT. Residues: CASSAVQFSNQPQHF. The full variable domain, with the rest looked up from reference TRBV2 and TRBJ1-5, is EPEVTQTPSHQVTQMGQEVILRCVPISNHLYFYWYRQILGQKVEFLVSFYNNEISEKSEIFDDQFSVERPDGSNFTLKIRSTKLEDSAMYFCASSAVQFSNQPQHFGDGTRLSIL.

This clonotype was detected a few times. Given a much more abundant clone one base away, this may be a read error. The rearrangement joins TRBV29-1 to TRBJ2-5, with D perhaps matching TRBD1 or TRBD2 (5 bases each). The CDR3 consists of 14 residues. Germline V CDR1 and CDR2: SQVTM, ANQGSEA. The CDR3, as DNA: TGCGGCGTTGAGATAGGGGACGGTCAAGAGACCCAGTACTTC. This translates into CGVEIGDGQETQYF.

This clonotype has a count of ten or more. The chain recombines TRBV6-1 with TRBJ2-7; D possibly corresponds to TRBD2 (6 bases). CDR3 length: 14 residues. In germline, CDR1 is MNHNS, CDR2 SASEGT. The V and J ends lost 6 bases and 4 bases respectively, with 16 bases between them. The CDR3, as DNA: TGTGCCAGCAGCCTCGGGAGCAATCCTTACGAGCAGTACTTC. Protein: CASSLGSNPYEQYF.

This clonotype was counted once. A much larger clonotype is one base distant, so this may be a read error. The CDR3 does not close with the conserved phenylalanine or tryptophan, likely indicating a read error. The V call is TRBV6-2 or TRBV6-3, the J call TRBJ2-1, with TRBD2 matching 8 bases. The CDR3 totals 17 residues. V dropped 6 bases and J dropped 4; count of bases not matched to a gene: 14. Germline CDR1 MNHEY, CDR2 SVGEGT. The CDR3 is CASSNLEGPSGYNEQFL. Here the CDR3 DNA reads TGTGCCAGCAGCAACCTCGAAGGGCCTAGCGGGTACAATGAGCAGTTCCTC.

The table lists this clonotype with many counts. V usage is TRBV7-9 and J usage is TRBJ2-7; weak D call: TRBD1 (6 bases). Looked up from germline, CDR1 is SEHNR and CDR2 is FQNEAQ (reference sequence). Trimming removed 3 bases from V and 4 bases from J, with 10 bases in between. This CDR3 contains 13 residues. The CDR3 loop reads CASSFGQQYEQYF. As DNA, the CDR3 is TGTGCCAGCAGCTTCGGACAGCAGTACGAGCAGTACTTC.

The chain recombines TRBV28 with TRBJ1-3, with D uncertain. CDR1 MDHEN and CDR2 SYDVKM come from the germline V gene. V lost 2 bases and J lost 0, with 8 bases in between. The CDR3 has 15 residues. Written as DNA, the CDR3 is TGTGCCAGCAGTTTACCGGGGATCTCTGGAAACACCATATATTTT. This gives the protein CASSLPGISGNTIYF. Filled out from reference TRBV28 and TRBJ1-3, the complete variable domain reads DVKVTQSSRYLVKRTGEKVFLECVQDMDHENMFWYRQDPGLGLRLIYFSYDVKMKEKGDIPEGYSVSREKKERFSLILESASTNQTSMYLCASSLPGISGNTIYFGEGSWLTVV.

This clonotype was found many times. In DNA form, the CDR3 reads TGTGCCAGCAGCCCGTACACTCTAGATCATGAGCAGTTCTTC. It yields the protein CASSPYTLDHEQFF. The chain recombines TRBV7-2 with TRBJ2-1; D remains ambiguous. The CDR3 consists of 14 residues. Per germline, CDR1 SGHTA and CDR2 FQGNSA. The V gene lost 5 bases and the J gene lost 8 bases, with 16 bases spanning the gap.

This clonotype was observed at least ten times. The J gene is TRBJ2-2, the V gene TRBV15; no definite D call. The V gene lost 0 bases and the J gene lost 6 bases, with 14 bases spanning the gap. Germline V gives CDR1 LNHNV, CDR2 YYDKDF (reference sequence). The CDR3 runs 16 residues. The CDR3 reads CATSRDLARGPGELFF. The CDR3 DNA reads as TGTGCCACCAGCAGAGATCTGGCGAGAGGACCCGGGGAGCTGTTTTTT.

The chain couples TRBV9 to TRBJ1-1, with D maybe TRBD1 (5 bases). This CDR3 spans 14 amino acids. Trimming left V 1 base short and J 5 bases short, with 12 bases between. Germline V CDR1 and CDR2: SGDLS, YYNGEE. CDR3 residues: CASSVKGLGTEAFF. The CDR3 DNA is TGTGCCAGCAGCGTAAAGGGGCTGGGTACTGAAGCTTTCTTT.

Many counts were recorded for this clonotype. This rearrangement joins TRBV2 to TRBJ1-1, with D uncertain. V was clipped by 0 bases and J by 7 bases, with 12 bases between them. This CDR3 spans 14 amino acids. CDR1 is SNHLY, CDR2 FYNNEI, per germline. The CDR3 reads CASSEARRSLEAFF. The CDR3 DNA sequence: TGTGCCAGCAGTGAAGCGCGCAGGAGCCTTGAAGCTTTCTTT.

This clonotype appeared many times. V usage is TRBV28 and J usage is TRBJ2-1, with no clear D. Germline V gene lookup returns CDR1 MDHEN and CDR2 SYDVKM. CDR3 length: 16 amino acids. The ends were cut back, 4 bases at V and 4 bases at J, with 17 bases in the middle. The CDR3 DNA reads as TGTGCCAGCAGTTCCCAGGCAGGCGCCTCGTACAATGAGCAGTTCTTC. This sequence encodes CASSSQAGASYNEQFF.

This chain joins TRBV10-3 and TRBJ1-5; D ambiguous. The V gene's germline CDR1 is ENHRY and CDR2 SYGVKD. V was cut by 6 bases and J by 4 bases, with 10 bases left in between. This CDR3 has 13 amino acids. CDR3 DNA sequence: TGTGCCATCAGCGCAGGAGGGAATCAGCCCCAGCATTTT. Translating gives CAISAGGNQPQHF.

In this sample, this clonotype turned up a few times. The chain is built from TRBV6-1 and TRBJ2-3, with TRBD1 matching 8 bases. Germline V gene data show CDR1 as MNHNS and CDR2 as SASEGT. This CDR3 contains 18 residues. V shed 6 bases and J 0 bases; nucleotides not matched to a gene: 14. CDR3 sequence: CASSGPRTGMPSTDTQYF. The CDR3 DNA sequence: TGTGCCAGCAGCGGCCCCCGGACAGGGATGCCTAGCACAGATACGCAGTATTTT.